Included here is one TCR beta chain sequence, with context. Antigen unknown. These data come from a study of blood T cells in healthy people across ages. Using a J-beta primer mix together with a sample-barcoded 5' primer, a second PCR was run for roughly 7 to 11 cycles. TCRdb analysed the 5' RACE reads with MiXCR anew, one entry per CDR3 protein. The sample records roughly 830,000 distinct CDR3 sequences, under 80% being singletons. Per germline, CDR1 DFQATT and CDR2 SNEGSKA (reference sequence). V shed 5 bases and J shed 1 base, with 20 bases lying between them. The CDR3 loop spans 16 amino acids. Overall study results and limits: When set beside aged donors, long-lived donors presented more naive CD4+ cells and higher diversity.

Whenever a sample was processed, at least 6 million PBMCs were isolated. Sequenced: blood. The sequence came from a man in his thirties or forties in good health. The gene calls are TRBV20-1 and TRBJ1-1; D might be TRBD1 (6 bases). The CDR3 DNA reads TGCAGTGCTTTTCTCAGGGGAATTCACGGGAACACTGAAGCTTTCTTT. It is translated as CSAFLRGIHGNTEAFF.